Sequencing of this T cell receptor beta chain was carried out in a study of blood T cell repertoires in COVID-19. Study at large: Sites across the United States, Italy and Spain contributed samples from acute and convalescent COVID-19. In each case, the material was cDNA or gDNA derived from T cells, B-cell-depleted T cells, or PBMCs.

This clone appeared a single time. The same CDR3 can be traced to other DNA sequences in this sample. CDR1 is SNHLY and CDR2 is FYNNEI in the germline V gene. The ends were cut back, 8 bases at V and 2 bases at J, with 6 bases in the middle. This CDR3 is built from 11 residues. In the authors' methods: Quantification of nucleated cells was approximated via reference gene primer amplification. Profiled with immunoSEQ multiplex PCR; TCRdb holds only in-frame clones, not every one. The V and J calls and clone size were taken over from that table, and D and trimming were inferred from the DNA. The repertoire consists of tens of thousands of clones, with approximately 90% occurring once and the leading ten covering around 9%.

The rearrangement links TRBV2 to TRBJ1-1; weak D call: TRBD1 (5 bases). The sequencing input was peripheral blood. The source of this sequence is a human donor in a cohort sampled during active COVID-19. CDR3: CASQGNTEAFF. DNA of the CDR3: TGTGCCAGCCAGGGAAACACTGAAGCTTTCTTT.